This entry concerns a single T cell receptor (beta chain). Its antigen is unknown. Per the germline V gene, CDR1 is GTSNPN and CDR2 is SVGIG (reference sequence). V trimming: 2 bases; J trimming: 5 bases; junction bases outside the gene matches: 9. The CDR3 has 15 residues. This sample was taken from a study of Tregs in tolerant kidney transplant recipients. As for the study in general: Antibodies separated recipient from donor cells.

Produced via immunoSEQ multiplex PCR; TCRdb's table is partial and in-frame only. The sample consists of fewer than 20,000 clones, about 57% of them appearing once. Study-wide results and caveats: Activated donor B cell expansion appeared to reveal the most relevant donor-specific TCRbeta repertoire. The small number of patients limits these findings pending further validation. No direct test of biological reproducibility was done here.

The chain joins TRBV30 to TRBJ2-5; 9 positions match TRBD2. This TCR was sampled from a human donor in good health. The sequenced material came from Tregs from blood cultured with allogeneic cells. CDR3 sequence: CAWSPLAGARETQYF. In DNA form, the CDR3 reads TGTGCCTGGAGTCCCTTAGCGGGAGCGAGGGAGACCCAGTACTTC. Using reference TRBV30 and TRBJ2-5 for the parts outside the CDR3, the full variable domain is SQTIHQWPATLVQPVGSPLSLECTVEGTSNPNLYWYRQAAGRGLQLLFYSVGIGQISSEVPQNLSASRPQDRQFILSSKKLLLSDSGFYLCAWSPLAGARETQYFGPGTRLLVL.